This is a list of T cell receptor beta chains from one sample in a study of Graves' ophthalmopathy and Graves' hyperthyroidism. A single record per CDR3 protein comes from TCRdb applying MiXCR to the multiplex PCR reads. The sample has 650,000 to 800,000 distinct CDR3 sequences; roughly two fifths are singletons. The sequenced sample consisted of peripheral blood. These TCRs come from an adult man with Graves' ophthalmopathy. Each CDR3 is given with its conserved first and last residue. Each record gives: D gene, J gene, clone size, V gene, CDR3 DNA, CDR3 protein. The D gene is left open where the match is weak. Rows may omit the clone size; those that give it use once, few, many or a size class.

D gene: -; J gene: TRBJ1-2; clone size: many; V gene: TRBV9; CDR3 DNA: TGTGCCAGGGACTCTTATGGCTACACCTTC; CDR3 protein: CARDSYGYTF
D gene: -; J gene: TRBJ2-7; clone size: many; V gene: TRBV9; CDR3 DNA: TGTGCCAGCAGCCCAGAGCACAGGTTCTACGAGCAGTACTTC; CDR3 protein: CASSPEHRFYEQYF
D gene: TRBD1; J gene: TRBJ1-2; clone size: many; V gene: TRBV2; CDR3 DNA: TGTGCCAGAGGACAGGAGAACTATGGCTACACCTTC; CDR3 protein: CARGQENYGYTF
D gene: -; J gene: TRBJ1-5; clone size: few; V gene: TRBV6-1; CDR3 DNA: TGTGCCAGCAGTGAAGATGGGGCACACAATCAGCCCCAGCATTTT; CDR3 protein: CASSEDGAHNQPQHF
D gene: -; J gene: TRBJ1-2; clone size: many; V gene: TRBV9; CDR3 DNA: TGTGCCAGCAGCAATCCCGGGGCCGGGGAAGGCTACACCTTC; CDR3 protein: CASSNPGAGEGYTF
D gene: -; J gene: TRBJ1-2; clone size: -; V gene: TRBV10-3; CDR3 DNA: TGTGCCATCAGTGGGGGATTGACCCGATATGGCTACACCTTC; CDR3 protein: CAISGGLTRYGYTF
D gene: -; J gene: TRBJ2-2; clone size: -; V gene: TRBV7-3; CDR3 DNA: TGTGCCAGCCGGCGTGGGGGGCAAGCGACCGGGGAGCTGTTTTTT; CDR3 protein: CASRRGGQATGELFF
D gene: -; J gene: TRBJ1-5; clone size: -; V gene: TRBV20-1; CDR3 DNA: TGCAGTGCTAGAGATTCCGGGGCCTTGGGGCCCCAGCATTTT; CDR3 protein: CSARDSGALGPQHF
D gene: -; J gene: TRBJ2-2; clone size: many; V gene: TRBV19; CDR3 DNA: TGTGCCAGTAGTATGGTCCGAAGTAACACCGGGGAGCTGTTTTTT; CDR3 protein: CASSMVRSNTGELFF
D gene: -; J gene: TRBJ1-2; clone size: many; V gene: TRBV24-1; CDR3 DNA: TGTGCCACCAGTACCGGGGACGGCTACTATGGCTACACCTTC; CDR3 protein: CATSTGDGYYGYTF
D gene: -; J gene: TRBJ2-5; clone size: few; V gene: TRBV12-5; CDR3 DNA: TGTGCTAGTGGTTTCAACGGGGCTACAGAGACCCAGTACTTC; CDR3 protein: CASGFNGATETQYF
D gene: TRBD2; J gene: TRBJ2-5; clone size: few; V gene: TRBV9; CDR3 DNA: TGTGCCAGCACAGCGGGAGGGTCTGAGACCCAGTACTTC; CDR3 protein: CASTAGGSETQYF
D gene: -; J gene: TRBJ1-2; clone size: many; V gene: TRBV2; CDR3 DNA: TGTGCCAGCAAAGGGAGGGCAGGCTACACCTTC; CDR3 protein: CASKGRAGYTF
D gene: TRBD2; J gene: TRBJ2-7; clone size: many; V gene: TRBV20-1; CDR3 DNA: TGCAGTGCTGAGGGACTAGCGGCCTACGAGCAGTACTTC; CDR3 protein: CSAEGLAAYEQYF
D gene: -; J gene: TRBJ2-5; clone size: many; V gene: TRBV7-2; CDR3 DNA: TGTGCCAGCACCCTCAACTGGGGGGAGACCCAGTACTTC; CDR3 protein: CASTLNWGETQYF
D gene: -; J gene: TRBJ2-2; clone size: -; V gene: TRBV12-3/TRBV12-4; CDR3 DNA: TGTGGGTTTACTAGCAACCCCGGGGAGCTGTTTTTT; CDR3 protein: CGFTSNPGELFF
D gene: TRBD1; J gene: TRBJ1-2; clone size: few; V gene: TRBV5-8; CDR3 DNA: TGTGCCAGCAGCTTGGCCATCTCGACAGGGGGTGTGGGCTACACCTTC; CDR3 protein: CASSLAISTGGVGYTF
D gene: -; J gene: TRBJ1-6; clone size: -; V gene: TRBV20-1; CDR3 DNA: TGCAGTGCTAGAGAAGGGAGCTCCTATAATTCACCCCTCCACTTT; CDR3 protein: CSAREGSSYNSPLHF
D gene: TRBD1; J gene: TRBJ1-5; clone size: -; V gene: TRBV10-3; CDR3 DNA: TGTGCCAGCAGTGTTAGAACAGGGGCGGGTCAGCCCCAGCATTTT; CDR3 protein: CASSVRTGAGQPQHF
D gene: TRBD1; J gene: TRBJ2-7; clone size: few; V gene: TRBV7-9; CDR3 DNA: TGTGCCAGCAGCCTAGGGCCCGGGGGCGGACAGGGGGCTTACGAGCAGTACTTC; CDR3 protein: CASSLGPGGGQGAYEQYF
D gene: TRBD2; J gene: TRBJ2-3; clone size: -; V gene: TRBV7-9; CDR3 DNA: TGTGCCAGCAGCCAAGAGCGGGGGGGCCCAGATACGCAGTATTTT; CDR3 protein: CASSQERGGPDTQYF
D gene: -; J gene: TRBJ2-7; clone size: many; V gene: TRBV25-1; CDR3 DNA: TGTGCCAGCAGTGAGTGGGGTAGCTCCTACGAGCAGTACTTC; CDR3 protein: CASSEWGSSYEQYF
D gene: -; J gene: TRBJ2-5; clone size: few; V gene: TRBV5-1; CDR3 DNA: TGCGCCAGCAGCTGGGGTCTATCGGAAGAGACCCAGTACTTC; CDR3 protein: CASSWGLSEETQYF
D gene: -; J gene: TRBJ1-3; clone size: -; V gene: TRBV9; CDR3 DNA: TGTGCCAGCAGCGCGGGGGCAGGGGCTGGAAACACCATATATTTT; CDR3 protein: CASSAGAGAGNTIYF
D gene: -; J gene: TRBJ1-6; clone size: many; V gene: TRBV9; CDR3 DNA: TGTGCCAGCAGCGGTTACGGCCCCTCCCGGCAGAATAATTCACCCCTCCACTTT; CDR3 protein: CASSGYGPSRQNNSPLHF
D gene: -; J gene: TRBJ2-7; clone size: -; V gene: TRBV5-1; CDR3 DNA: TGCGCCAGCAGCTCGGGGCTAGCTGTTTACGAGCTGTACTTC; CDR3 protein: CASSSGLAVYELYF
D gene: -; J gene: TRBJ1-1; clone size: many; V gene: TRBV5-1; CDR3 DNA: TGCGCCAGCAGCGACCAGGGGATCAAAAACACTGAAGCTTTCTTT; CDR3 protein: CASSDQGIKNTEAFF
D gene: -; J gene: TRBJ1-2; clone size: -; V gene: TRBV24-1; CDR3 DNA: TGTGCCTCATTTAGCGTCACTACTAACTATGGCTACACCTTC; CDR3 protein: CASFSVTTNYGYTF
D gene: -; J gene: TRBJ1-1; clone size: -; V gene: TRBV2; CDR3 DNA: TGTGCCAGCACTTTAGACAGGCAGCGGGCTGAAGCTTTCTTT; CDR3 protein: CASTLDRQRAEAFF
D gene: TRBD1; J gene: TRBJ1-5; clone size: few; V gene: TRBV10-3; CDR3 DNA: TGTGCCAGCAGTGATCGACAGGGCCGCAATCAGCCCCAGCATTTT; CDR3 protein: CASSDRQGRNQPQHF
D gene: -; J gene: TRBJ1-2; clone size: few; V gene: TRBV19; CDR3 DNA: TGTGCCAGTAGTTTCGGGGGGGCGCAAAACTATGGCTACACCTTC; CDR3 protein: CASSFGGAQNYGYTF
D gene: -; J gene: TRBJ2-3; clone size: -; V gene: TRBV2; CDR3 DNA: TGTGCCAGCAGACGTGGCACAGATACGCAGTATTTT; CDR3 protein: CASRRGTDTQYF
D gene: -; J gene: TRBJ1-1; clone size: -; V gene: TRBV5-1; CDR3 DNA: TGCGCCAGCAGCCCCCCGACATCGCTGTTTACAATGAACACTGAAGCTTTCTTT; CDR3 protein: CASSPPTSLFTMNTEAFF
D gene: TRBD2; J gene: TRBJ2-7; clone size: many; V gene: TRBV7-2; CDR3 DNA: TGTGCCAGCAGCTTAGGACTAGCGGGGACCTACGAGCAGTACTTC; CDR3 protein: CASSLGLAGTYEQYF
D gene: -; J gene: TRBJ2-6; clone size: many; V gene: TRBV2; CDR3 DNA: TGTGCCAGCAGTGAAATAACAGGATCTAGCTGGGGGGCCAACGTCCTGACTTTC; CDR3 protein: CASSEITGSSWGANVLTF
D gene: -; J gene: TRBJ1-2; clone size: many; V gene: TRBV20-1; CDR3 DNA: TGCAGTGCCCCAGGGGCTTCGGTGGGAAGCATTGGCTACACCTTC; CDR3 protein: CSAPGASVGSIGYTF
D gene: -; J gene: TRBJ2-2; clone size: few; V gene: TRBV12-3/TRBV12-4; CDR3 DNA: TGTGCCAGCTGTTCTCTAGCGCATACCGGGGAGCTGTTTTTT; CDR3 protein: CASCSLAHTGELFF
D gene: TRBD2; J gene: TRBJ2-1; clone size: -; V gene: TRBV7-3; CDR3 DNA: TGTGCCACCTCGCTCGGCGGGAGCTCCTACAATGAGCAGTTCTTC; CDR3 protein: CATSLGGSSYNEQFF
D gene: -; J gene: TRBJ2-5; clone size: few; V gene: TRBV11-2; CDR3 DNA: TGTGCCAGCAGCTTAAGGAATTTCCAAGAGACCCAGTACTTC; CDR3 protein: CASSLRNFQETQYF
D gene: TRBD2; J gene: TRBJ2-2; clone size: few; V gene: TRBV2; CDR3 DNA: TGTGCCAGCAGAGTGACTAGCGGGAGTTTGACCGGGGAGCTGTTTTTT; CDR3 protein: CASRVTSGSLTGELFF
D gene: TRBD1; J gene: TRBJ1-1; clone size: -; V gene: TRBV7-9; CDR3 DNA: TGTGCCAGCAGCGCAACAGGGGGCGAAGCTTTCTTT; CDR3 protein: CASSATGGEAFF
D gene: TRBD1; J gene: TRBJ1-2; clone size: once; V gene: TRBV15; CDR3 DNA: TGTGCCACCAGCAGAGGAGGACAGGGTGTTTCTAATGGCTACACCTTC; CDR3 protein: CATSRGGQGVSNGYTF
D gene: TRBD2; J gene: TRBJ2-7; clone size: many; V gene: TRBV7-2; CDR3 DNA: TGTGCCAGCAGCTCAATGGGGCGGGGGGTTAGGAACGAGCAGTACTTC; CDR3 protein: CASSSMGRGVRNEQYF
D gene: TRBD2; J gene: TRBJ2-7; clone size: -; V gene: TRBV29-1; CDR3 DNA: TGCAGCAGCGTTAGCCCCGGGCGGCGGGGGGACGAGCAGTACTTC; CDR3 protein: CSSVSPGRRGDEQYF
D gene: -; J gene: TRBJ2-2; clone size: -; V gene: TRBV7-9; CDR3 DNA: TGTGCCAGCAGCTTAGCGGGAGAAGGGGACACCGGGGAGCTGTTTTTT; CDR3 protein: CASSLAGEGDTGELFF
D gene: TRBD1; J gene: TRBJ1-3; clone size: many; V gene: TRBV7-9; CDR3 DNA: TGTGCCAGCAGCACCTCCGGGACAGGGAGTGGAAACACCATATATTTT; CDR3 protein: CASSTSGTGSGNTIYF
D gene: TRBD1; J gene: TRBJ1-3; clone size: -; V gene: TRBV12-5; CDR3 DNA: TGTGCCAGCAGTTTTTTAGGGGGCAAAGGAAACACCATATATTTT; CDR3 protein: CASSFLGGKGNTIYF
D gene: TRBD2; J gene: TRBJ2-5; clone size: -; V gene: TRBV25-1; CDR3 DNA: TGTGCCAGCAGTGGGACTAGCGGGGGAATAGAGACCCAGTACTTC; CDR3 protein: CASSGTSGGIETQYF
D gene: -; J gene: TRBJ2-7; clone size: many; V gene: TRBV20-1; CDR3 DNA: TGCAGTGCTGTAAACCGGGACAAGACCTACGAGCAGTACTTC; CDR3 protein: CSAVNRDKTYEQYF
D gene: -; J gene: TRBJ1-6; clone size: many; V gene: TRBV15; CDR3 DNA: TGTGCCACCAGCACGACCCAGGATTCACCCCTCCACTTT; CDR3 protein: CATSTTQDSPLHF
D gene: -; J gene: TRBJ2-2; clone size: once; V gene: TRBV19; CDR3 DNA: TGTGCCAGTAAAAACGCCGGGGAGCTGTTTTTT; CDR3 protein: CASKNAGELFF
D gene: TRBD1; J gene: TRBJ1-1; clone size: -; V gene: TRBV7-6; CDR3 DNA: TGTGCCAGCAGCTTCACGGGACAGGGCGCCACTGAAGCTTTCTTT; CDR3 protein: CASSFTGQGATEAFF
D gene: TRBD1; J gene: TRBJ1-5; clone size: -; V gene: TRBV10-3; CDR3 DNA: TGTGCCATCTCCGGGACAGGGGAGCCCCAGCATTTT; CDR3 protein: CAISGTGEPQHF
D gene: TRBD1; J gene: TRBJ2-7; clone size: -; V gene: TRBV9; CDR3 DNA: TGTGCCAGCAGTGTTCAGGGGGCTAACGACTACGAGCAGTACTTC; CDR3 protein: CASSVQGANDYEQYF
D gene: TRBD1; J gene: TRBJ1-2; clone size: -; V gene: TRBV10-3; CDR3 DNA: TGTGCCAGCAGATCGCGGGACAGGTCTTTCGGCTATGGCCACACCTTC; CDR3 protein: CASRSRDRSFGYGHTF
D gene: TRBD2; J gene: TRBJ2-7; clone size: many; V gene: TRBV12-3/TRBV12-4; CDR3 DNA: TGTGCCAGCAGCTTAGGGCTAGCGGGTGCCTACGAGCAGTACTTC; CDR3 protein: CASSLGLAGAYEQYF
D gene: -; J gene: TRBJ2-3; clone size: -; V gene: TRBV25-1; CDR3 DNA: TGTGCTAGACGTGGCGGGTATAGCACAGATACGCAGTATTTT; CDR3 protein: CARRGGYSTDTQYF